Shown below are 25 T cell receptor beta chains from a single sample sequenced in a study of blood T cell repertoires in COVID-19 (dated by TCRdb to the early 2020s). Library creation used the immunoSEQ multiplex PCR assay. TCRdb mirrors the immuneACCESS table, restricted to in-frame sequences. Some clones are absent from its copies; in checked studies, under half trace to an unresolved V gene, and the reason for the others is unknown. The sample records some 150,000 clones, roughly 82% of which are singletons. The ten largest clones capture 6.5% to 9% of the sample. Input material: peripheral blood. These TCRs come from a woman between 45 and 65 years old in a cohort sampled during active or convalescent COVID-19.

This clone was detected once. The genes are TRBV5-1 and TRBJ1-2, with D perhaps matching TRBD1 (5 bases). Trimming shortened V by 5 bases and J by 2 bases, and 10 bases separated the two germline ends. CDR1 is SGHRS and CDR2 is YFSETQ in the germline V gene. This CDR3 is built from 13 residues. The CDR3 loop reads CASSTGDNYGYTF. In nucleotides, the CDR3 is TGCGCCAGCAGTACGGGGGACAACTATGGCTACACCTTC.

V and J are TRBV4-2 and TRBJ1-2, with TRBD1 matching 9 bases. CDR1 and CDR2 from the germline V gene are LGHNA and YNFKEQ. CDR3 length: 16 amino acids. With 0 bases clipped from V and 4 bases from J, the junction kept 6 bases outside the gene matches. The CDR3 nucleotides are TGTGCCAGCAGCCAAGATGGGGACAGGGCTTTCTATGGCTACACCTTC. It codes for CASSQDGDRAFYGYTF.

V gene TRBV7-2 combines with J gene TRBJ1-5, with 8 nucleotides matching TRBD1. V shed 3 bases and J 3 bases; nucleotides not matched to a gene: 7. CDR1 SGHTA and CDR2 FQGNSA come from the germline V gene. CDR3 length: 16 amino acids. The DNA for the CDR3 is TGTGCCAGCAGCTTCGCAGGGGGCGGAATCAATCAGCCCCAGCATTTT. Translating gives CASSFAGGGINQPQHF.

V and J are TRBV5-6 and TRBJ2-3; D is possibly TRBD2 (7 bases). CDR3 size: 16 residues. The germline CDR1 and CDR2 sequences are SGHDT and YYEEEE. Trimming took 1 base from V and 1 from J, leaving 13 bases between them. As DNA, the CDR3 is TGTGCCAGCAGCTTGTTAGGGGGGGTGGGCACAGATACGCAGTATTTT. As protein: CASSLLGGVGTDTQYF.

CDR3 amino acids: CASSHGTANQPQHF. The CDR3 DNA sequence: TGTGCCAGTAGTCATGGGACAGCAAATCAGCCCCAGCATTTT. The V and J genes are TRBV19 and TRBJ1-5; TRBD1 aligns across 7 bases. The length of the CDR3 is 14 residues. Germline loops: CDR1 LNHDA, CDR2 SQIVND (reference sequence). The junction had 5 bases not matched to a gene; V was cut back by 5 bases and J by 4 bases.

The chain combines TRBV21-1 with TRBJ1-1; TRBD1, the table's D call, lacks a check against the DNA. TRBV21-1 is described as a pseudogene. There are 15 residues in the CDR3. CDR3 loop: CASSARDTEPAEAFF. The CDR3 region has the DNA TGTGCCAGCAGCGCGAGGGACACAGAGCCCGCTGAAGCTTTCTTT.

The chain recombines TRBV14 with TRBJ1-2, with 7 bases aligning to TRBD1. CDR3 size: 15 residues. J was trimmed by 2 bases and V by 5 bases; bases with no gene match: 8. Germline CDR1 and CDR2: SGHDN and FVKESK. As DNA, the CDR3 is TGTGCCAGCAGCTCCCAGACAGGGACCAACTATGGCTACACCTTC. This encodes CASSSQTGTNYGYTF.

The chain joins TRBV15 to TRBJ2-5; TRBD1 matches 7 bases. Germline lookup yields CDR1 LNHNV and CDR2 YYDKDF (reference sequence). CDR3 length equals 16 residues. V shed 1 base and J 3 bases; nucleotides not matched to a gene: 8. CDR3 in amino acids: CATSRGGGSREETQYF. In DNA form, the CDR3 reads TGTGCCACCAGCAGAGGAGGGGGCTCTAGGGAAGAGACCCAGTACTTC.

The chain has TRBV30 and TRBJ2-7; TRBD1 is a possible D gene (5 bases). Germline assignment: CDR1 GTSNPN and CDR2 SVGIG (reference sequence). V lost 5 bases and J 9 bases, leaving 17 bases between the germline ends. The length of the CDR3 is 12 residues. This CDR3 is CAWGQTAYGQYF. CDR3 nucleotides: TGTGCCTGGGGACAAACCGCGTATGGGCAGTACTTC.

This clone was detected once. Possible read error: a much larger clone is one base away. The J gene is TRBJ1-1, the V gene TRBV5-4, with 8 positions matching TRBD1. The CDR3 is made up of 13 amino acids. J lost 4 bases, V lost 4 bases, and 3 bases had no gene match. Germline V gene sequence: CDR1 SGHNT, CDR2 YYREEE (reference sequence). In DNA, the CDR3 is TGTGCCAGCAGCGACGGACAGGGCACTGAAGCTTTCTTT. This encodes CASSDGQGTEAFF.

The chain links TRBV7-2 to TRBJ2-6; 13 nucleotides match TRBD2. The CDR3 is 18 residues long. After removal of 5 bases from V and 0 bases from J, the junction contained 4 bases not matched to a gene. Per the germline V gene, CDR1 is SGHTA and CDR2 is FQGNSA. This CDR3 is CASSQTSGGYSGANVLTF. CDR3 DNA sequence: TGTGCCAGCAGCCAGACTAGCGGGGGGTACTCTGGGGCCAACGTCCTGACTTTC. The full variable domain, completed using reference TRBV7-2 and TRBJ2-6, is GAGVSQSPSNKVTEKGKDVELRCDPISGHTALYWYRQSLGQGLEFLIYFQGNSAPDKSGLPSDRFSAERTGGSVSTLTIQRTQQEDSAVYLCASSQTSGGYSGANVLTFGAGSRLTVL.

The chain uses TRBV28 and TRBJ1-1; no clear D gene. In germline, CDR1 is MDHEN, CDR2 SYDVKM. The CDR3 has 13 residues. V lost 4 bases and J lost 4, with 10 bases in between. This CDR3 reads CASSSSIFTEAFF. The CDR3, as DNA: TGTGCCAGCAGTTCAAGCATATTCACTGAAGCTTTCTTT.

The chain links TRBV27 to TRBJ1-1; D is possibly TRBD1 (6 bases). V dropped 6 bases and J dropped 4 bases, with 9 bases sitting between them. This CDR3 has 12 residues. Germline CDR1 MNHEY, CDR2 SMNVEV (reference sequence). The CDR3 is CASSKDSTEAFF. DNA of the CDR3: TGTGCCAGCAGCAAGGACAGCACTGAAGCTTTCTTT.

This clone has at least ten counts. V and J are TRBV11-2 and TRBJ2-3, with 8 bases that match TRBD2. This CDR3 contains 14 residues. The J segment lost 14 bases and the V segment lost 2 bases, leaving 12 bases of the junction unmatched. Looked up from germline, CDR1 is SGHAT and CDR2 is FQNNGV. The CDR3 DNA sequence: TGTGCCAGCAGCTTATTGGCGGGGGGTAATCGGCGGTATTTT. Translated: CASSLLAGGNRRYF.

The CDR3 coding sequence is TGTGCCAGCAGCTTAGGACAGGACTACGAGCAGTACTTC. Translation gives CASSLGQDYEQYF. The genes are TRBV7-8 and TRBJ2-7, with TRBD1 as a possible D gene (6 bases). Trimming pared 1 base from V and 3 bases from J, leaving 7 bases between. Germline V CDR1 and CDR2: SGHVS, FQNEAQ. The CDR3 is 13 amino acids.

V gene TRBV5-1 combines with J gene TRBJ2-1; a weak D match, TRBD2 (7 bases). This CDR3 spans 14 amino acids. The V gene lost 7 bases and the J gene lost 9 bases, with 20 bases spanning the gap. CDR1 and CDR2 (germline): SGHRS, YFSETQ. Here the CDR3 reads CASGGGGAFGEQFF. In DNA, the CDR3 is TGCGCCAGCGGAGGGGGGGGCGCATTTGGTGAGCAGTTCTTC.

The DNA of the CDR3 is TGCAGCGTTGAGGGGACAGGGGCCTTCGAGCAGTACTTC. Its protein is CSVEGTGAFEQYF. V gene TRBV29-1 combines with J gene TRBJ2-7, with TRBD1 matching 10 bases. The CDR3 has 13 residues. CDR1 SQVTM and CDR2 ANQGSEA come from the germline V gene. V shed 3 bases and J 6 bases; nucleotides not matched to a gene: 5.

The J gene is TRBJ1-3, the V gene TRBV9; TRBD1 matches 8 bases. Per germline, CDR1 SGDLS and CDR2 YYNGEE. The CDR3 sequence is 17 residues long. The J segment lost 0 bases and the V segment lost 3 bases, leaving 8 bases of the junction unmatched. CDR3 protein: CASSDRAGGSSGNTIYF. The CDR3 nucleotides read TGTGCCAGCAGCGACAGAGCAGGGGGCTCCTCTGGAAACACCATATATTTT.

The genes are TRBV3-1 (or the pseudogene TRBV3-2) and TRBJ1-2, with a weak D call TRBD1 (5 bases). V gave up 3 bases and J gave up 8 bases, with 16 bases separating them. The CDR3 extends over 14 amino acids. Germline V gene data show CDR1 as LGHDT and CDR2 as YNNKEL (reference sequence). The CDR3 spells CASSHQGGPYGYTF. The CDR3, as DNA: TGTGCCAGCAGCCACCAGGGAGGCCCGTACGGCTACACCTTC.

V usage is TRBV5-4 and J usage is TRBJ2-1; no reliable D call. V dropped 0 bases and J dropped 0 bases, with 7 bases sitting between them. Germline V gene sequence: CDR1 SGHNT, CDR2 YYREEE (reference sequence). This CDR3 region has 15 residues. In nucleotides, the CDR3 is TGTGCCAGCAGCTTGGGACTGAACTCCTACAATGAGCAGTTCTTC. This codes for CASSLGLNSYNEQFF.

V is TRBV6-5 and J is TRBJ1-2, with D possibly being TRBD1 (6 bases). This CDR3 has 12 amino acids. CDR1 is MNHEY and CDR2 is SVGAGI in the germline V gene. The V end was cut by 6 bases, the J end by 7 bases, with 12 bases between. Here the CDR3 reads CASRPQGSGYTF. CDR3 in DNA: TGTGCCAGCAGACCACAGGGAAGTGGCTACACCTTC.

In nucleotides, the CDR3 is TGCGCCAGCAGCTTGACAGCTAACACCGGGGAGCTGTTTTTT. It encodes CASSLTANTGELFF. V gene TRBV5-1 combines with J gene TRBJ2-2; D ambiguous. This CDR3 is built from 14 residues. The germline V and J ends were trimmed by 1 base and 2 bases, with 6 bases remaining between them. Germline loops: CDR1 SGHRS, CDR2 YFSETQ. Full variable domain (missing parts from reference TRBV5-1 and TRBJ2-2): KAGVTQTPRYLIKTRGQQVTLSCSPISGHRSVSWYQQTPGQGLQFLFEYFSETQRNKGNFPGRFSGRQFSNSRSEMNVSTLELGDSALYLCASSLTANTGELFFGEGSRLTVL.

The chain employs TRBV6-5 and TRBJ2-7; D may be TRBD1 (5 bases). V lost 4 bases, J lost 5 bases, and 21 bases lay in between. This CDR3 is 16 amino acids long. Germline V gene sequence: CDR1 MNHEY, CDR2 SVGAGI. CDR3 sequence reads: CASSLPSAGPGHEQYF. CDR3 sequence (DNA): TGTGCCAGCAGTTTGCCCTCTGCAGGGCCCGGCCACGAGCAGTACTTC.

The rearrangement joins TRBV6-2 or TRBV6-3 to TRBJ1-4; D possibly corresponds to TRBD1 (5 bases). Trimming stripped 4 bases from V and 6 bases from J, with 6 bases between. CDR1 is MNHEY, CDR2 SVGEGT, per germline. The CDR3 contains 12 residues. The CDR3 nucleotides are TGTGCCAGCAGTTCCAGGGATGAAAAACTGTTTTTT. It translates to CASSSRDEKLFF.

V is TRBV11-3 and J is TRBJ1-1; no clear D. Trimming removed 4 bases from V and 1 base from J, with 7 bases in between. Per germline, CDR1 SGHNT and CDR2 YENEEA. The CDR3 has 13 residues. CDR3 sequence: CASSYQENTEAFF. For the CDR3, the DNA is TGTGCCAGCAGCTATCAGGAGAACACTGAAGCTTTCTTT. Drawing the rest from reference TRBV11-3 and TRBJ1-1, the complete variable domain is EAGVVQSPRYKIIEKKQPVAFWCNPISGHNTLYWYLQNLGQGPELLIRYENEEAVDDSQLPKDRFSAERLKGVDSTLKIQPAELGDSAVYLCASSYQENTEAFFGQGTRLTVV.